This TCR beta chain was captured by sequencing in a study of blood T cell repertoires in COVID-19. At the level of the study: Sites in the United States, Italy and Spain provided acute and convalescent COVID-19 samples. Sources were T cells, B-cell-depleted T cells, or PBMCs; the material itself was cDNA or gDNA.

Germline V gene data show CDR1 as SGHRS and CDR2 as YFSETQ. V trimming: 2 bases; J trimming: 2 bases; junction bases outside the gene matches: 7. There are 17 residues in the CDR3. Per the original methods: For nucleated cells, counts were estimated from reference gene primer amplification. Using immunoSEQ multiplex PCR, the repertoire was profiled, and TCRdb retains in-frame clones only, with some absent. V, J and clone size were drawn from that table, and D and trimming were deduced from the DNA. The table lists hundreds of thousands of clones, 75% to 90% of them singletons. A Seattle source enrolled patients during active infection and followed them longitudinally.

The sample taken for sequencing was peripheral blood. The receptor comes from a woman aged 55-69 years with COVID-19, enrolled during active disease. The chain couples TRBV5-1 to TRBJ1-3, with 10 bases matching TRBD1. The CDR3 reads CASSFPGQGTTGNTIYF. Here the CDR3 DNA reads TGCGCCAGCAGCTTCCCGGGACAGGGGACGACTGGAAACACCATATATTTT.